A single sample gave rise to the 19 T cell receptor beta chains below, sequenced in a study of PD-L1 blockade in urothelial cancer. As to time point: pretreatment peripheral blood. Generated by immunoSEQ multiplex PCR, the TCRdb table keeps only in-frame clones and is missing some. The sample comprises under 80,000 clones, 80% to 90% of which are singletons, and more than 5% rests with the top ten. The sample consisted of PBMCs, taken around atezolizumab (anti-PD-L1) treatment. These TCRs come from a man aged 65 to 79 with urothelial cancer.

The V and J genes are TRBV5-6 and TRBJ1-2; D possibly corresponds to TRBD1 (5 bases). The CDR3 contains 15 residues. The V gene lost 4 bases and the J gene lost 3 bases, with 16 bases spanning the gap. In germline, CDR1 is SGHDT, CDR2 YYEEEE. For the CDR3, the DNA is TGTGCCAGCAGCCCGGGACGCCGGGGGGACTATGGCTACACCTTC. This encodes CASSPGRRGDYGYTF.

The DNA for the CDR3 is TGTGCCAGCAGCTCCGGGACTAGCGGGGGGGCCCAGTACTTC. The encoded protein is CASSSGTSGGAQYF. The chain links TRBV2 to TRBJ2-5; 16 bases are a match to TRBD2. The V and J ends lost 6 bases and 9 bases, in that order; junction bases with no gene match: 4. The germline CDR1 and CDR2 sequences are SNHLY and FYNNEI. The CDR3 consists of 14 residues.

The J gene is TRBJ1-1, the V gene TRBV7-8; TRBD1 might be the D (5 bases). V dropped 6 bases and J dropped 1 base, with 12 bases sitting between them. Germline CDR1 and CDR2: SGHVS and FQNEAQ. This CDR3 is built from 14 residues. The CDR3 bases are TGTGCCAGCAGGGCGATGACAGCGAACACTGAAGCTTTCTTT. Amino acid sequence: CASRAMTANTEAFF. Variable domain in full (rest from reference TRBV7-8 and TRBJ1-1): GAGVSQSPRYKVAKRGQDVALRCDPISGHVSLFWYQQALGQGPEFLTYFQNEAQLDKSGLPSDRFFAERPEGSVSTLKIQRTQQEDSAVYLCASRAMTANTEAFFGQGTRLTVV.

The chain has TRBV15 and TRBJ2-5; weak D call: TRBD2 (5 bases). Germline lookup yields CDR1 LNHNV and CDR2 YYDKDF (reference sequence). The CDR3 has 17 residues. Trimming pared 0 bases from V and 1 base from J, leaving 15 bases between. The CDR3 coding sequence is TGTGCCACCAGCAGAGACCTGCGGGCGCCCACCCAAGAGACCCAGTACTTC. Protein sequence: CATSRDLRAPTQETQYF. The whole variable domain, remainder taken from reference TRBV15 and TRBJ2-5, is DAMVIQNPRYQVTQFGKPVTLSCSQTLNHNVMYWYQQKSSQAPKLLFHYYDKDFNNEADTPDNFQSRRPNTSFCFLDIRSPGLGDTAMYLCATSRDLRAPTQETQYFGPGTRLLVL.

The chain links TRBV5-4 to TRBJ2-7; 12 nucleotides align to TRBD1. This CDR3 region has 15 residues. Germline V CDR1 and CDR2: SGHNT, YYREEE (reference sequence). V was clipped by 2 bases and J by 5 bases; unmatched bases: 5. This CDR3 is CASSLPGQGADEQYF. CDR3 in DNA: TGTGCCAGCAGCTTACCGGGACAGGGGGCCGACGAGCAGTACTTC. The variable domain in full, completed from reference TRBV5-4 and TRBJ2-7, reads ETGVTQSPTHLIKTRGQQVTLRCSSQSGHNTVSWYQQALGQGPQFIFQYYREEENGRGNFPPRFSGLQFPNYSSELNVNALELDDSALYLCASSLPGQGADEQYFGPGTRLTVT.

This chain links TRBV5-1 with TRBJ2-5, with 7 bases aligning to TRBD1. J lost 1 base, V lost 5 bases, and 5 bases had no gene match. The germline V gene encodes CDR1 SGHRS and CDR2 YFSETQ. This CDR3 comprises 14 residues. Written as DNA, the CDR3 is TGCGCCAGCAGTCAGGGGGACAGCCAAGAGACCCAGTACTTC. Translation: CASSQGDSQETQYF. Complete variable domain (other parts from reference TRBV5-1 and TRBJ2-5): KAGVTQTPRYLIKTRGQQVTLSCSPISGHRSVSWYQQTPGQGLQFLFEYFSETQRNKGNFPGRFSGRQFSNSRSEMNVSTLELGDSALYLCASSQGDSQETQYFGPGTRLLVL.

This clone was seen a single time. V is TRBV10-3 and J is TRBJ2-2; 7 bases agree with TRBD1. J lost 6 bases, V lost 0 bases, and 7 bases had no gene match. Germline-derived CDR1 and CDR2 are ENHRY and SYGVKD. CDR3 length: 16 residues. In DNA form, the CDR3 reads TGTGCCATCAGTGAGTCAATGACAGGGCAACCCGGGGAGCTGTTTTTT. Translation: CAISESMTGQPGELFF.

This chain uses TRBV18 with TRBJ2-7; TRBD2 matches 11 bases. V trimming: 2 bases; J trimming: 8 bases; junction bases outside the gene matches: 5. This CDR3 has 14 residues. From germline, CDR1 is KGHSH and CDR2 LQKENI. This CDR3 is CASSPGTSGSKQYF. Here the CDR3 DNA reads TGTGCCAGCTCACCAGGGACTAGCGGTTCCAAGCAGTACTTC.

The J gene is TRBJ1-3, the V gene TRBV7-2; TRBD1 agrees at 7 bases. Germline trimming cut 5 bases from V and 0 bases from J; bases unmatched to any gene: 7. The V gene's germline CDR1 is SGHTA and CDR2 FQGNSA. The CDR3 spans 16 residues. CDR3: CASSPRQGPSGNTIYF. For the CDR3, the DNA is TGTGCCAGCAGCCCGCGACAGGGTCCCTCTGGAAACACCATATATTTT.

The J gene is TRBJ2-1, the V gene TRBV27, with TRBD2 identical over 13 bases. The V and J ends lost 5 bases and 7 bases, in that order; junction bases with no gene match: 5. Germline V CDR1 and CDR2: MNHEY, SMNVEV (reference sequence). The CDR3 consists of 15 residues. Here the CDR3 reads CASSIQGLAGNEQFF. CDR3 sequence (DNA): TGTGCCAGCAGTATACAGGGACTAGCGGGGAATGAGCAGTTCTTC.

The chain has TRBV10-3 and TRBJ2-1, with TRBD2 identical over 9 bases. The germline gives CDR1 ENHRY, CDR2 SYGVKD. CDR3 length: 14 amino acids. V shed 11 bases, J shed 7 bases, and the junction held 12 bases outside the gene matches. The CDR3 nucleotides read TGTGCCTCAAGGTCGGCTAGCGGGGATAATGAGCAGTTCTTC. It is translated as CASRSASGDNEQFF.

The chain links TRBV5-8 to TRBJ2-1; the match to TRBD1 covers 7 bases. There are 15 residues in the CDR3. Trimming removed 0 bases from V and 0 bases from J; junction bases left unmatched: 0. Looked up from germline, CDR1 is SGHTS and CDR2 is YDEGEE. The CDR3 sequence: CASSLGDSSYNEQFF. The CDR3 DNA reads TGTGCCAGCAGCTTGGGGGACAGCTCCTACAATGAGCAGTTCTTC.

The CDR3 reads CASSSHTAGTQYF. The CDR3 bases are TGTGCCAGCAGCTCCCATACCGCGGGCACGCAGTATTTT. The chain has TRBV7-3 and TRBJ2-3, with D perhaps TRBD2 (5 bases). The CDR3 runs 13 residues. With 4 bases removed from V and 9 bases from J, the gap between germline ends came to 14 bases. The germline gives CDR1 SGHTA, CDR2 FQGTGA.

This clone was counted a few times. The V and J genes are TRBV5-5 and TRBJ1-2, with 11 bases identical to TRBD1. CDR3 size: 17 residues. V was pared by 4 bases and J by 8 bases, with 16 bases of the junction left unmatched. Germline values: CDR1 SGHKS, CDR2 YYEKEE (reference sequence). CDR3 loop: CASSQKDRGLLRSGYTF. The CDR3 DNA follows: TGTGCCAGCAGCCAAAAGGACAGGGGGCTTCTACGTTCGGGCTACACCTTC.

The chain carries TRBV7-2 and TRBJ2-7, with D possibly being TRBD2 (5 bases). V was shortened by 5 bases and J by 2 bases, with 13 bases between the two germline ends. CDR1 is SGHTA and CDR2 is FQGNSA in the germline V gene. This CDR3 has 14 residues. The CDR3 loop reads CASSPRAEPYEQYF. In nucleotides, the CDR3 is TGTGCCAGCAGCCCGAGGGCGGAGCCCTACGAGCAGTACTTC.

This clone was observed a few times. V gene TRBV9 combines with J gene TRBJ2-3; TRBD2 aligns across 8 bases. There are 15 residues in the CDR3. CDR1 SGDLS and CDR2 YYNGEE come from the germline V gene. J lost 4 bases, V lost 7 bases, and 11 bases had no gene match. The CDR3 protein is CASGETSDSADTQYF. CDR3 sequence (DNA): TGTGCCAGCGGTGAGACTAGCGATTCAGCAGATACGCAGTATTTT. The full variable domain, its missing parts supplied by reference TRBV9 and TRBJ2-3, is DSGVTQTPKHLITATGQRVTLRCSPRSGDLSVYWYQQSLDQGLQFLIQYYNGEERAKGNILERFSAQQFPDLHSELNLSSLELGDSALYFCASGETSDSADTQYFGPGTRLTVL.

V gene TRBV19 combines with J gene TRBJ1-1; possible D gene TRBD1, 6 bases. CDR3 length: 13 residues. Per the germline V gene, CDR1 is LNHDA and CDR2 is SQIVND (reference sequence). Trimming pared 3 bases from V and 4 bases from J, leaving 9 bases between. The CDR3 region is CASSMRGGTEAFF. As DNA, the CDR3 is TGTGCCAGTAGTATGCGAGGGGGCACTGAAGCTTTCTTT.

This sequence joins TRBV5-4 and TRBJ2-3, with TRBD2 matching over 7 bases. The CDR3 consists of 15 residues. Per germline, CDR1 SGHNT and CDR2 YYREEE (reference sequence). J was trimmed by 3 bases and V by 3 bases; bases with no gene match: 7. CDR3 region: CASSYRTRSTDTQYF. The CDR3 DNA is TGTGCCAGCAGCTACCGGACTAGGTCGACAGATACGCAGTATTTT.

CDR3 nucleotides: TGTGCCAGCAGCGTAGGGGAGGAGGAGGGCACAGATACGCAGTATTTT. Protein sequence: CASSVGEEEGTDTQYF. The chain employs TRBV9 and TRBJ2-3; perhaps TRBD2 as D (6 bases). The V and J ends lost 0 bases and 1 base respectively, with 12 bases between them. Germline V lookup: CDR1 SGDLS, CDR2 YYNGEE. The CDR3 runs 16 residues. Full variable domain (remainder filled in from reference TRBV9 and TRBJ2-3): DSGVTQTPKHLITATGQRVTLRCSPRSGDLSVYWYQQSLDQGLQFLIQYYNGEERAKGNILERFSAQQFPDLHSELNLSSLELGDSALYFCASSVGEEEGTDTQYFGPGTRLTVL.